Each of the 9 T cell receptor beta chains below was sequenced from the same sample in a study of blood T cell repertoires in COVID-19. TCRdb keeps only in-frame clones here, not all; method: immunoSEQ multiplex PCR. Of about 170,000 clones in the sample, less than 90% are singletons; the top ten hold approximately 11%. The specimen was peripheral blood. All receptors derive from a woman between 55 and 75 years old with COVID-19, enrolled during active disease.

The chain combines TRBV7-2 with TRBJ2-7, with 7 bases fitting TRBD1. This CDR3 contains 14 residues. Germline CDR1 is SGHTA and CDR2 is FQGNSA. The J segment lost 1 base and the V segment lost 5 bases, leaving 5 bases of the junction unmatched. The CDR3 DNA follows: TGTGCCAGCAGCCCAACAGGGGTTTCCTACGAGCAGTACTTC. Translation gives CASSPTGVSYEQYF.

The chain carries TRBV7-9 and TRBJ2-3, with 16 bases identical to TRBD2. Per the germline V gene, CDR1 is SEHNR and CDR2 is FQNEAQ (reference sequence). This CDR3 comprises 19 residues. With V trimmed by 5 bases and J by 3 bases, 11 bases remained unmatched. The CDR3 is CASSAGTSGRAVGTDTQYF. CDR3 sequence (DNA): TGTGCCAGCAGCGCCGGGACTAGCGGGAGGGCCGTAGGAACAGATACGCAGTATTTT.

This clone was seen a handful of times. The rearrangement links TRBV7-2 to TRBJ2-7, with D possibly TRBD2 on 5 matching bases. V was pared by 3 bases and J by 0 bases, with 6 bases between. The CDR3 loop spans 13 amino acids. Germline CDR1 is SGHTA and CDR2 is FQGNSA. CDR3 DNA: TGTGCCAGCAGCTTTGGGAGCTCCTACGAGCAGTACTTC. Its protein product is CASSFGSSYEQYF.

The chain couples TRBV6-5 to TRBJ1-6; 7 positions agree with TRBD1. Germline CDR1 reads MNHEY; CDR2 reads SVGAGI. V lost 6 bases to trimming and J lost 7 bases; unmatched junction nucleotides: 6. This CDR3 contains 14 residues. The CDR3 is CASSPGQPNSPLHF. The CDR3, as DNA: TGTGCCAGCAGCCCGGGACAGCCAAATTCACCCCTCCACTTT.

This clone was counted once. The junction and the germline gene differ at one end; a read error may be behind it. V and J are TRBV9 and TRBJ2-1; 14 nucleotides match TRBD2. Germline loops: CDR1 SGDLS, CDR2 YYNGEE. The CDR3 contains 19 residues. The CDR3 nucleotides read TGTGCCAGCAGCGTTCGGACTAGCGGGAGGCCCACCTCCGACAATGAGCAGTTCTTC. This translates into CASSVRTSGRPTSDNEQFF.

This clone came up a few times. The V call is TRBV28, the J call TRBJ1-5; perhaps TRBD1 as D (6 bases). Per the germline V gene, CDR1 is MDHEN and CDR2 is SYDVKM. Trimming shortened V by 4 bases and J by 1 base, and 11 bases separated the two germline ends. This CDR3 contains 15 residues. CDR3 DNA: TGTGCCAGCAGTTCCGGGACACCAAGCAATCAGCCCCAGCATTTT. Translating gives CASSSGTPSNQPQHF.

This chain connects TRBV7-8 to TRBJ2-4; D is ambiguous. Germline lookup yields CDR1 SGHVS and CDR2 FQNEAQ. This CDR3 has 14 residues. Trimming removed 5 bases from V and 8 bases from J, with 16 bases in between. This chain's CDR3 is CASSEWRGQDIQYF. The CDR3 DNA reads as TGTGCCAGCAGCGAATGGCGAGGCCAAGACATTCAGTACTTC.

The chain is built from TRBV7-2 and TRBJ2-3, with 11 bases identical to TRBD2. The CDR3 consists of 17 residues. Per the germline V gene, CDR1 is SGHTA and CDR2 is FQGNSA. The V gene end was trimmed by 5 bases and the J gene end by 8 bases; junction bases not matched to a gene: 15. This chain's CDR3 is CASSLKGGTSGPPTQYF. CDR3 in DNA: TGTGCCAGCAGCCTCAAGGGGGGGACTAGCGGCCCTCCTACGCAGTATTTT.

The CDR3 is CASSPQGAGAEAFF. The CDR3, as DNA: TGTGCCAGCAGCCCCCAGGGGGCCGGGGCTGAAGCTTTCTTT. This chain links TRBV7-3 with TRBJ1-1; 8 positions agree with TRBD1. CDR3 length equals 14 residues. The junction had 8 bases not matched to a gene; V was cut back by 5 bases and J by 6 bases. Germline CDR1 SGHTA, CDR2 FQGTGA.